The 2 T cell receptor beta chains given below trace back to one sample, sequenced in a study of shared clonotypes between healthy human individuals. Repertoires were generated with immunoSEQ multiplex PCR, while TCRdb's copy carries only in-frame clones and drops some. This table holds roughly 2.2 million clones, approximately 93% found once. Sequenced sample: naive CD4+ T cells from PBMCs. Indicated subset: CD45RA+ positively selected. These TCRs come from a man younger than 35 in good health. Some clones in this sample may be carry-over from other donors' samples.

The CDR3 protein is CASSLGTPANPQHF. Here the CDR3 DNA reads TGTGCCAGTAGTCTCGGGACACCGGCTAATCCCCAGCATTTT. The chain combines TRBV19 with TRBJ1-5; TRBD1 is a possible D gene (6 bases). The CDR3 is made up of 14 amino acids. Germline assignment: CDR1 LNHDA and CDR2 SQIVND (reference sequence). V was shortened by 5 bases and J by 10 bases, with 18 bases between the two germline ends.

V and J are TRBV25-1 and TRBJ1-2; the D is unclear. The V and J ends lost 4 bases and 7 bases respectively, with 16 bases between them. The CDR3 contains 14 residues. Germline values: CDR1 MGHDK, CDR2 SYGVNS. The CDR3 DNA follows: TGTGCCAGCAGTGGCGACGACGGGGAGGCTGGCTACACCTTC. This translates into CASSGDDGEAGYTF.